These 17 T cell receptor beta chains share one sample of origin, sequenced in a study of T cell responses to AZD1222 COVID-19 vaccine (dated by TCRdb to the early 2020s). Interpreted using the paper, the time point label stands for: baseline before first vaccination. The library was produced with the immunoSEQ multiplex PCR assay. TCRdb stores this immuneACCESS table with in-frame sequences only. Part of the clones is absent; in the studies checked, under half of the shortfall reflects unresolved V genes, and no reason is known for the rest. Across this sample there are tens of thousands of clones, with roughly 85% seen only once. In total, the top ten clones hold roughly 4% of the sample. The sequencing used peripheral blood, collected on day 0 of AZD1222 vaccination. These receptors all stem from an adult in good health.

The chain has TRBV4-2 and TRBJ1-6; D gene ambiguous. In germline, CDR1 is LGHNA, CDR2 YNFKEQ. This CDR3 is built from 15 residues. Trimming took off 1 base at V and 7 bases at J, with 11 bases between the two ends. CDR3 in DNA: TGTGCCAGCAGCCAAGGGCCAGGTCTAAATTCACCCCTCCACTTT. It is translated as CASSQGPGLNSPLHF.

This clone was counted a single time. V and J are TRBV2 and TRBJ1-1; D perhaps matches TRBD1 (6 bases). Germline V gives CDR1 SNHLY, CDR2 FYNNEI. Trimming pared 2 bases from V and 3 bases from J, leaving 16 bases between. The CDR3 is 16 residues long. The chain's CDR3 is CASSERGAWQDTEAFF. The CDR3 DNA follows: TGTGCCAGCAGTGAACGGGGGGCTTGGCAGGACACTGAAGCTTTCTTT.

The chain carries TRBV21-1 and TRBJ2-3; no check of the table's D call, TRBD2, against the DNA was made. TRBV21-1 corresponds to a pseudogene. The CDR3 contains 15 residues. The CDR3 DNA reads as TGTGCCAGCAGCACACCGGGACTAGCGACAGATACGCAGTATTTT. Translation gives CASSTPGLATDTQYF.

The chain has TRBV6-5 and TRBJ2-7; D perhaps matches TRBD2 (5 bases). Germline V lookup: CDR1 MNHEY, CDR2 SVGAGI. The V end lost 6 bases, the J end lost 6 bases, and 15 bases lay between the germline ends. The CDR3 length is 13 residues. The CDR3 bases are TGTGCCAGCAGACAAACACTAGTGGGCGAGCAGTACTTC. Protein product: CASRQTLVGEQYF.

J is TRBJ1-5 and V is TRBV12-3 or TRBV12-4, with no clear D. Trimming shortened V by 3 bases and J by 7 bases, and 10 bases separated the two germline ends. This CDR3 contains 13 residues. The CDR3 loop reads CASSFTSRQPQHF. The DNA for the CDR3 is TGTGCCAGCAGTTTTACGTCGCGGCAGCCCCAGCATTTT.

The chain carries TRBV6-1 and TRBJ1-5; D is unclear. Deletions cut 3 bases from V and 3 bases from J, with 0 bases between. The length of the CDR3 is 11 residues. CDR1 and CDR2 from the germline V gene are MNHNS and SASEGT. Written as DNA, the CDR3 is TGTGCCAGCAGTGACAATCAGCCCCAGCATTTT. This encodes CASSDNQPQHF.

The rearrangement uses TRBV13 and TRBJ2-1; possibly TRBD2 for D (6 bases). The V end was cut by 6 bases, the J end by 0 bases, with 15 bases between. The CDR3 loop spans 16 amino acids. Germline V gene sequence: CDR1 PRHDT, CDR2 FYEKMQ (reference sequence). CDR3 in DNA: TGTGCCAGCAGTCCACAGGAGGGGAGCTCCTACAATGAGCAGTTCTTC. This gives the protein CASSPQEGSSYNEQFF.

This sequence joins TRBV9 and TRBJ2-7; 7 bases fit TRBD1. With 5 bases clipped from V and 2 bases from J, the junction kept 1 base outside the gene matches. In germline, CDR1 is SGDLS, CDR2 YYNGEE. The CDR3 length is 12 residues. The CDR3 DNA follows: TGTGCCAGCAGGGGACAGACCTACGAGCAGTACTTC. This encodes CASRGQTYEQYF.

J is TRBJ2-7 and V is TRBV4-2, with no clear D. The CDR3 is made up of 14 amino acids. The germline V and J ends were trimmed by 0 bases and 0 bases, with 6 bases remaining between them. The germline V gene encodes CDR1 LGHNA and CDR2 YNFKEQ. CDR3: CASSQDLTSYEQYF. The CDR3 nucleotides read TGTGCCAGCAGCCAAGATCTGACCTCCTACGAGCAGTACTTC.

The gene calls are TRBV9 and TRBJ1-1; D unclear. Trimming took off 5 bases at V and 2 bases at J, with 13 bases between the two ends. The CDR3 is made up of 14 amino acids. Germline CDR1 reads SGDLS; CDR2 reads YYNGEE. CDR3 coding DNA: TGTGCCAGCAGTCCCCTCGCCTCCAACACTGAAGCTTTCTTT. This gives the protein CASSPLASNTEAFF.

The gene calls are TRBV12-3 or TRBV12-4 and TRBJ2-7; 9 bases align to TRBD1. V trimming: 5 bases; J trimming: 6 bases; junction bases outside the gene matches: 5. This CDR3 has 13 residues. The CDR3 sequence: CASSRTGVSEQYF. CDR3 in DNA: TGTGCCAGCAGTCGGACAGGGGTCTCCGAGCAGTACTTC.

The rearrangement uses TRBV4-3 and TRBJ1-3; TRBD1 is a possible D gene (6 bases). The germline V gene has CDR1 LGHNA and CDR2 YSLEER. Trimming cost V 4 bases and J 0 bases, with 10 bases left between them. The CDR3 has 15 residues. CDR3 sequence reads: CASSPGAASGNTIYF. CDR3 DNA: TGCGCCAGCAGCCCAGGGGCGGCCTCTGGAAACACCATATATTTT.

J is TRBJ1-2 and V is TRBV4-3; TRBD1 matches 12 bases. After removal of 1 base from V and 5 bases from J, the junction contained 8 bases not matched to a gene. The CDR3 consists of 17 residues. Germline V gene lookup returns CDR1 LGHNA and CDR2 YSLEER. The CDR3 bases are TGCGCCAGCAGCCAAGGGGACAGGGGGCGCTTGTATTATGGCTACACCTTC. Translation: CASSQGDRGRLYYGYTF.

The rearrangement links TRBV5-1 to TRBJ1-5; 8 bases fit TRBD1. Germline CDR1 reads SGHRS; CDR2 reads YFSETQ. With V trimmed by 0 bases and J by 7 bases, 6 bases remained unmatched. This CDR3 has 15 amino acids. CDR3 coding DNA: TGCGCCAGCAGCTTGGTTGCAGGGGGCGCGCAGCCCCAGCATTTT. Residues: CASSLVAGGAQPQHF.

The CDR3 loop is CASSRTGSNQPQHF. CDR3 in DNA: TGCGCCAGCAGCCGAACAGGGAGCAATCAGCCCCAGCATTTT. The V and J genes are TRBV4-1 and TRBJ1-5, with D possibly matching TRBD1 (6 bases). CDR1 and CDR2 from the germline V gene are MGHRA and YSYEKL. V lost 4 bases and J lost 1, with 8 bases in between. The CDR3 covers 14 residues.

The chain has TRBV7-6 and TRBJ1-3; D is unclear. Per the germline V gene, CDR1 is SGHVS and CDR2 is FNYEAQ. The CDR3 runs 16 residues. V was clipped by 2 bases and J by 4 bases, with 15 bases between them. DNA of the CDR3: TGTGCCAGCAGCTTAACCCAGCGGGCTGTGGGAAACACCATATATTTT. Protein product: CASSLTQRAVGNTIYF. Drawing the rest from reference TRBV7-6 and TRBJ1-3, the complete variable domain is GAGVSQSPRYKVTKRGQDVALRCDPISGHVSLYWYRQALGQGPEFLTYFNYEAQQDKSGLPNDRFSAERPEGSISTLTIQRTEQRDSAMYRCASSLTQRAVGNTIYFGEGSWLTVV.

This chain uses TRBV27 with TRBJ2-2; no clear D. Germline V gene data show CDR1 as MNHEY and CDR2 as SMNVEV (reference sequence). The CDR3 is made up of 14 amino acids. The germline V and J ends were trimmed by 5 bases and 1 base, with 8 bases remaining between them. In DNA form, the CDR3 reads TGTGCCAGCAGTCCGGGTTTGAACACCGGGGAGCTGTTTTTT. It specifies CASSPGLNTGELFF.